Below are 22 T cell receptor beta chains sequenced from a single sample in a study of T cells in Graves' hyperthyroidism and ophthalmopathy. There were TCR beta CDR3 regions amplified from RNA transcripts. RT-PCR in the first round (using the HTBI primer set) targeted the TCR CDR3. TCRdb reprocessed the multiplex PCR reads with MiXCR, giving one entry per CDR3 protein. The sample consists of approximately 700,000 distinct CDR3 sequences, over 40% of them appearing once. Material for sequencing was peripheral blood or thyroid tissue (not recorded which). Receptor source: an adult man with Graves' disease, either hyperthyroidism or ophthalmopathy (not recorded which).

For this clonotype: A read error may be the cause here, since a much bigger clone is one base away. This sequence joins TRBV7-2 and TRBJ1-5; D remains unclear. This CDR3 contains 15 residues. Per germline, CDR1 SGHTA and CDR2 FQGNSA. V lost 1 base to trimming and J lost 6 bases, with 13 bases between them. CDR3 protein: CASSLGLVGSQPQHF. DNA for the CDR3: TGTGCCAGCAGCTTAGGTCTGGTTGGCAGTCAGCCCCAGCATTTT.

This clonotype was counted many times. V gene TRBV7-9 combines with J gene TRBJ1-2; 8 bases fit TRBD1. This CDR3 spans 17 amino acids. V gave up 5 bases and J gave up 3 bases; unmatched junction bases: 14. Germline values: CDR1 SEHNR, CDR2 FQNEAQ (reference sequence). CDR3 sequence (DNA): TGTGCCAGCAGCCGGCTCTCTACAGGGGGTAGCGACTATGGCTACACCTTC. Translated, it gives CASSRLSTGGSDYGYTF. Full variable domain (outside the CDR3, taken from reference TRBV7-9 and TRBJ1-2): DTGVSQNPRHKITKRGQNVTFRCDPISEHNRLYWYRQTLGQGPEFLTYFQNEAQLEKSRLLSDRFSAERPKGSFSTLEIQRTEQGDSAMYLCASSRLSTGGSDYGYTFGSGTRLTVV.

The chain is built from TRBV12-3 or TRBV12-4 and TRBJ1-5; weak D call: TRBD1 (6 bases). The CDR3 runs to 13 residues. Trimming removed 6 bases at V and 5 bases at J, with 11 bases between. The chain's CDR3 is CASSRTGYQPQHF. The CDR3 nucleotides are TGTGCCAGCAGCCGAACAGGGTATCAGCCCCAGCATTTT.

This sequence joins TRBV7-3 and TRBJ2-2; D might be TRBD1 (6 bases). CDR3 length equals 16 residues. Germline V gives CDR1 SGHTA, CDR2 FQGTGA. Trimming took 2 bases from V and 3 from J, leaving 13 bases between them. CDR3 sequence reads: CASSLLSGDDTGELFF. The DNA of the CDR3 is TGTGCCAGCAGCTTACTGTCAGGGGACGACACCGGGGAGCTGTTTTTT.

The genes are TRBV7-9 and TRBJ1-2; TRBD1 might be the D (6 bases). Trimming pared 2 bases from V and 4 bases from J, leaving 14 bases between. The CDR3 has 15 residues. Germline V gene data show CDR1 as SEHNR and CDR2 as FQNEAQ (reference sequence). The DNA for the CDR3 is TGTGCCAGCAGCTTACTGGGGGCTTCGATCTATGGCTACACCTTC. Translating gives CASSLLGASIYGYTF. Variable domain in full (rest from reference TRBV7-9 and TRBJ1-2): DTGVSQNPRHKITKRGQNVTFRCDPISEHNRLYWYRQTLGQGPEFLTYFQNEAQLEKSRLLSDRFSAERPKGSFSTLEIQRTEQGDSAMYLCASSLLGASIYGYTFGSGTRLTVV.

This CDR3 is CAISESGLMINTEAFF. The DNA for the CDR3 is TGTGCCATCAGTGAGTCAGGGCTCATGATCAACACTGAAGCTTTCTTT. The genes are TRBV10-3 and TRBJ1-1; D is undetermined. Germline assignment: CDR1 ENHRY and CDR2 SYGVKD. The V end was cut by 0 bases, the J end by 2 bases, with 13 bases between. The CDR3 loop spans 16 amino acids.

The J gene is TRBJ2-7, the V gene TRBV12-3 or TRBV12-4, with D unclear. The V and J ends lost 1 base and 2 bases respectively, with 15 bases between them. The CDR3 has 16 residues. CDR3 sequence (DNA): TGTGCCAGCAGTTTAGGCGGCTTCTCGAAAACCTACGAGCAGTACTTC. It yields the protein CASSLGGFSKTYEQYF.

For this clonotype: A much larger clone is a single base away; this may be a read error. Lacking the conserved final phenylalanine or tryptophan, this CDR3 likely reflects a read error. As DNA, the CDR3 is TGTGCCAGCAGTGAAGGGACAGGGAACACTGAAGCTTTCGTT. Translated, it gives CASSEGTGNTEAFV. This chain uses TRBV12-3 or TRBV12-4 with TRBJ1-1, with 8 bases that match TRBD1. Trimming cost V 5 bases and J 1 base; bases outside gene matches: 3. The CDR3 extends over 14 amino acids.

The CDR3 sequence is CSARGGTGNTGELFF. DNA for the CDR3: TGCAGTGCTAGAGGAGGGACAGGGAACACCGGGGAGCTGTTTTTT. The chain couples TRBV20-1 to TRBJ2-2, with 8 bases identical to TRBD1. The CDR3 is made up of 15 amino acids. V trimming: 1 base; J trimming: 1 base; junction bases outside the gene matches: 2. CDR1 is DFQATT and CDR2 is SNEGSKA in the germline V gene (reference sequence).

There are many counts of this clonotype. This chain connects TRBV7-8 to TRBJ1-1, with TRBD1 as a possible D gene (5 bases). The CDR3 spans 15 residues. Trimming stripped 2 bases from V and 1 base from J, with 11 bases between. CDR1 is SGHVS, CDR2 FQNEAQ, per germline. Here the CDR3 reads CASSLIRGRNTEAFF. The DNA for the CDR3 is TGTGCCAGCAGCTTAATACGGGGGAGGAACACTGAAGCTTTCTTT.

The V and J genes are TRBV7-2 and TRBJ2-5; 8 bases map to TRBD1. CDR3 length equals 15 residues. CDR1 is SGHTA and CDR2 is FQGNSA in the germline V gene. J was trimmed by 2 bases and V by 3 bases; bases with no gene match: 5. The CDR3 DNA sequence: TGTGCCAGCAGCTTCGACAGGGGAGTACAAGAGACCCAGTACTTC. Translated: CASSFDRGVQETQYF.

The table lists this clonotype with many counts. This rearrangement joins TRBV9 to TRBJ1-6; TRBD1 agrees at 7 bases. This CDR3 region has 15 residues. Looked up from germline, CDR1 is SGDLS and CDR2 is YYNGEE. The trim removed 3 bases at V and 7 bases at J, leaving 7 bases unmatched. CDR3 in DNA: TGTGCCAGCAGCGGGATCGGACAGGCGAATTCACCCCTCCACTTT. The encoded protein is CASSGIGQANSPLHF.

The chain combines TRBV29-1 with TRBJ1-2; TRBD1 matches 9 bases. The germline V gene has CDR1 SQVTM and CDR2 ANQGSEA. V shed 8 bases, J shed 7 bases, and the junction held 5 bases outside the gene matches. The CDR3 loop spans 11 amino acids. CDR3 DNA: TGCAGCCAGGGACAGGGAGGTGGCTACACCTTC. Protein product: CSQGQGGGYTF.

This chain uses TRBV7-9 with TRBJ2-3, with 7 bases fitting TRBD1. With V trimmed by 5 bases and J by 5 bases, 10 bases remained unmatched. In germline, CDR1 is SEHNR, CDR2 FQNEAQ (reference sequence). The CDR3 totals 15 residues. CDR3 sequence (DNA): TGTGCCAGCAGCGAGGGACAGCCGAGAAGAGATACGCAGTATTTT. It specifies CASSEGQPRRDTQYF. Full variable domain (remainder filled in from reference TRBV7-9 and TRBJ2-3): DTGVSQNPRHKITKRGQNVTFRCDPISEHNRLYWYRQTLGQGPEFLTYFQNEAQLEKSRLLSDRFSAERPKGSFSTLEIQRTEQGDSAMYLCASSEGQPRRDTQYFGPGTRLTVL.

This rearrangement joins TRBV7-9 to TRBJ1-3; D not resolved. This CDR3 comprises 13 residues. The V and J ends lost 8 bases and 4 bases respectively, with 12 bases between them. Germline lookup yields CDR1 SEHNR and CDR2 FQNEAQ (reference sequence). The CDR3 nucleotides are TGTGCCAGCGTTAAGGGATCCGGAAACACCATATATTTT. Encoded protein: CASVKGSGNTIYF.

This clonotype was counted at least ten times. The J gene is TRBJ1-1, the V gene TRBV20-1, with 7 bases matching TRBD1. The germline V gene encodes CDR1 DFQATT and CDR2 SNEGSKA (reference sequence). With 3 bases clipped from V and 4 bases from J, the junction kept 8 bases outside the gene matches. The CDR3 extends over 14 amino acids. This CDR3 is CSASDRVVSTEAFF. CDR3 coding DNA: TGCAGTGCTAGTGACAGGGTCGTTAGCACTGAAGCTTTCTTT.

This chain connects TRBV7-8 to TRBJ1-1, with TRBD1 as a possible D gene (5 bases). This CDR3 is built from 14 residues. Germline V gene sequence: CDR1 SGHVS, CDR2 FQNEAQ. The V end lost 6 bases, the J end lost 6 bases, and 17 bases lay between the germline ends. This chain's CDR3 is CASSRGPGFAEAFF. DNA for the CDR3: TGTGCCAGCAGTAGAGGCCCAGGGTTCGCTGAAGCTTTCTTT.

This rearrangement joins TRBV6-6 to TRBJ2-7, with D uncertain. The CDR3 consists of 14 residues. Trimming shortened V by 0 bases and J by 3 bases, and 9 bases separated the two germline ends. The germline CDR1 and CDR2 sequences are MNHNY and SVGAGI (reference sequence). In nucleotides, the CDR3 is TGTGCCAGCAGTTACTCGCACAGATTCTACGAGCAGTACTTC. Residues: CASSYSHRFYEQYF.

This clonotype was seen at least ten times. CDR3 in DNA: TGTGCCAGCATAGAGGGGCGAAACACCATATATTTT. It codes for CASIEGRNTIYF. The chain recombines TRBV2 with TRBJ1-3, with D possibly being TRBD1 (5 bases). This CDR3 has 12 residues. The germline CDR1 and CDR2 sequences are SNHLY and FYNNEI. Trimming cost V 7 bases and J 5 bases, with 9 bases left between them. The full variable domain, completed using reference TRBV2 and TRBJ1-3, is EPEVTQTPSHQVTQMGQEVILRCVPISNHLYFYWYRQILGQKVEFLVSFYNNEISEKSEIFDDQFSVERPDGSNFTLKIRSTKLEDSAMYFCASIEGRNTIYFGEGSWLTVV.

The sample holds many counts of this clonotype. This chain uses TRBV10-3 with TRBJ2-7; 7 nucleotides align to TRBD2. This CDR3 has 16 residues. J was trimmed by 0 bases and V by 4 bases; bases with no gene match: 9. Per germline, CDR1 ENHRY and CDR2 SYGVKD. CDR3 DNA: TGTGCCATCAGTGGGGCTAGCGGATCTACCTCCTACGAGCAGTACTTC. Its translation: CAISGASGSTSYEQYF.

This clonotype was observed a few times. In nucleotides, the CDR3 is TGTGCCAGCAGCTTGGGACAGGGGCTTTACAATCAGCCCCAGCATTTT. It yields the protein CASSLGQGLYNQPQHF. The chain combines TRBV7-3 with TRBJ1-5, with TRBD1 matching over 10 bases. The germline V gene has CDR1 SGHTA and CDR2 FQGTGA. J lost 3 bases, V lost 3 bases, and 5 bases had no gene match. The CDR3 has 16 amino acids.

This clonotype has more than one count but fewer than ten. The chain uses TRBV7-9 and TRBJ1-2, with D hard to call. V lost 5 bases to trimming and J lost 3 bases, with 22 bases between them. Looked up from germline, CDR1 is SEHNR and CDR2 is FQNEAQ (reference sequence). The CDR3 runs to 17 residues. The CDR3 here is CASSPQSAARLYYGYTF. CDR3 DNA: TGTGCCAGCAGCCCACAATCTGCCGCGAGGCTATACTATGGCTACACCTTC.